One and the same sample provided the 4 T cell receptor beta chains below, sequenced in a study of T cell responses to AZD1222 COVID-19 vaccine (dated by TCRdb to the early 2020s). The time point label, as the study defines it: baseline before first vaccination. The library relied on the immunoSEQ multiplex PCR assay. In its TCRdb copy, this immuneACCESS table keeps in-frame sequences only and misses some clones. Where compared with another copy, unresolved V genes explain less than half of these, and the others have no known cause. The table for this sample lists 100,000 to 110,000 clones; about nine tenths of them were counted only once. Of the sample, around 1.8% falls within the top ten clones. Sequencing used peripheral blood, obtained on day 0 of AZD1222 vaccination. The receptors originated from an adult in good health.

This clone was recorded once. The rearrangement joins TRBV4-3 to TRBJ1-2, with a tentative D call TRBD1 (5 bases). V lost 0 bases and J lost 5, with 16 bases in between. The CDR3 length is 16 residues. Per germline, CDR1 LGHNA and CDR2 YSLEER. The CDR3 coding sequence is TGCGCCAGCAGCCAAGATAGGGGCCCGCGGCATTATGGCTACACCTTC. Its protein is CASSQDRGPRHYGYTF.

The V call is TRBV4-3, the J call TRBJ1-1; D unresolved. V was shortened by 0 bases and J by 0 bases, with 14 bases between the two germline ends. The CDR3 has 17 residues. Germline V CDR1 and CDR2: LGHNA, YSLEER. For the CDR3, the DNA is TGCGCCAGCAGCCAAGATTCAAAATGGGCCTTGAACACTGAAGCTTTCTTT. Translation: CASSQDSKWALNTEAFF.

The J gene is TRBJ1-5, the V gene TRBV27, with no clear D. This CDR3 is built from 13 residues. V shed 5 bases and J shed 4 bases, with 9 bases lying between them. Germline V gives CDR1 MNHEY, CDR2 SMNVEV (reference sequence). Written as DNA, the CDR3 is TGTGCCAGCAGTCCCGGACGGAATCAGCCCCAGCATTTT. Its protein is CASSPGRNQPQHF.

This clone was found a few times. This chain links TRBV28 with TRBJ2-5, with a weak D call TRBD2 (6 bases). The CDR3 consists of 15 residues. The germline gives CDR1 MDHEN, CDR2 SYDVKM. Trimming removed 6 bases at V and 0 bases at J, with 14 bases between. CDR3 nucleotide sequence: TGTGCCAGCAGCCCCGGGAGTCTCCACCAAGAGACCCAGTACTTC. This translates into CASSPGSLHQETQYF.